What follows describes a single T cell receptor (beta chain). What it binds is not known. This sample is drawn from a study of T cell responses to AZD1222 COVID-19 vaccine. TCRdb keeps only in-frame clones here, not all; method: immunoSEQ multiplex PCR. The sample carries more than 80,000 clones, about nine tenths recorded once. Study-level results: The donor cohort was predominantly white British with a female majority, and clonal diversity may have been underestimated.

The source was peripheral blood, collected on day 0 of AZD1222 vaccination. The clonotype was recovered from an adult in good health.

The CDR3 sequence is CSASLLAGHNEQFF. The CDR3 region has the DNA TGCAGTGCTAGTTTGCTAGCGGGTCACAATGAGCAGTTCTTC. The chain carries TRBV20-1 and TRBJ2-1; 8 bases line up with TRBD2. The germline V gene encodes CDR1 DFQATT and CDR2 SNEGSKA (reference sequence). The V and J ends lost 3 bases and 5 bases, in that order; junction bases with no gene match: 6. CDR3 length: 14 amino acids.